One sample yielded the 21 T cell receptor beta chains listed below, sequenced in a study of blood T cells in healthy people across ages. Primers used in a second PCR of about 6 to 11 cycles were a sample-barcoded 5' primer and a J-beta primer mix. Using its own MiXCR run on the 5' RACE reads, TCRdb lists one record per CDR3 protein. The sample lists more than 1,400,000 distinct CDR3 sequences, approximately 42% seen once, with roughly 7.9% in the top ten. Input material: blood. The receptors shown here come from a young woman in good health.

This clonotype was found a few times. V is TRBV6-1 and J is TRBJ1-6; 9 bases are shared with TRBD1. CDR3 size: 17 residues. The V and J ends lost 3 bases and 4 bases, in that order; junction bases with no gene match: 7. Germline V lookup: CDR1 MNHNS, CDR2 SASEGT. The CDR3 DNA reads TGTGCCAGCAGTGATTCTTGGACAGGGGCGTATAATTCACCCCTCCACTTT. Amino acid sequence: CASSDSWTGAYNSPLHF.

The rearrangement uses TRBV7-3 and TRBJ2-1; 10 positions match TRBD2. This CDR3 has 17 amino acids. The ends lost 1 base at V and 3 bases at J; junction bases unmatched: 6. Germline CDR1 and CDR2: SGHTA and FQGTGA. The CDR3 coding sequence is TGTGCCAGCAGCTTAAGGGGTGCTAGCGGGGGCTACAATGAGCAGTTCTTC. Its translation: CASSLRGASGGYNEQFF. The variable domain in full, completed from reference TRBV7-3 and TRBJ2-1, reads GAGVSQTPSNKVTEKGKYVELRCDPISGHTALYWYRQSLGQGPEFLIYFQGTGAADDSGLPNDRFFAVRPEGSVSTLKIQRTERGDSAVYLCASSLRGASGGYNEQFFGPGTRLTVL.

The gene calls are TRBV20-1 and TRBJ1-1, with D tentatively TRBD1 (5 bases). The germline gives CDR1 DFQATT, CDR2 SNEGSKA (reference sequence). The CDR3 is 16 residues long. The V end was cut by 3 bases, the J end by 1 base, with 18 bases between. The CDR3 loop is CSAREPLGRRNTEAFF. Written as DNA, the CDR3 is TGCAGTGCTAGGGAACCGCTGGGACGGAGGAACACTGAAGCTTTCTTT.

The V and J genes are TRBV16 and TRBJ2-5, with D uncertain. Germline assignment: CDR1 KGHSY and CDR2 FQNENV. CDR3 length: 15 residues. The V gene lost 1 base and the J gene lost 0 bases, with 9 bases spanning the gap. The CDR3 reads CASSQLSVYQETQYF. CDR3 nucleotide sequence: TGTGCCAGCAGCCAATTGTCAGTGTACCAAGAGACCCAGTACTTC.

This chain links TRBV7-8 with TRBJ2-3, with D unresolved. Germline V gene data show CDR1 as SGHVS and CDR2 as FQNEAQ. The V end lost 7 bases, the J end lost 4 bases, and 21 bases lay between the germline ends. The CDR3 has 16 amino acids. CDR3 in DNA: TGTGCCAGCACCTACTTCTCCTCCCCCGGCTCAGATACGCAGTATTTT. It codes for CASTYFSSPGSDTQYF. The full variable domain, completed using reference TRBV7-8 and TRBJ2-3, is GAGVSQSPRYKVAKRGQDVALRCDPISGHVSLFWYQQALGQGPEFLTYFQNEAQLDKSGLPSDRFFAERPEGSVSTLKIQRTQQEDSAVYLCASTYFSSPGSDTQYFGPGTRLTVL.

This rearrangement joins TRBV3-1 to TRBJ2-3; 11 bases line up with TRBD2. The trim removed 4 bases at V and 2 bases at J, leaving 11 bases unmatched. Looked up from germline, CDR1 is LGHDT and CDR2 is YNNKEL (reference sequence). This CDR3 has 18 residues. CDR3 amino acids: CASSPIKASGGTTDTQYF. The CDR3 region has the DNA TGTGCCAGCAGCCCGATTAAGGCTAGCGGGGGGACCACAGATACGCAGTATTTT.

V gene TRBV20-1 combines with J gene TRBJ2-3; the match to TRBD2 covers 10 bases. The CDR3 contains 14 residues. The V gene end was trimmed by 5 bases and the J gene end by 5 bases; junction bases not matched to a gene: 7. The germline V gene has CDR1 DFQATT and CDR2 SNEGSKA (reference sequence). CDR3 nucleotide sequence: TGCAGTGCTGCCCTAGCGGGGGCGGGAGATACGCAGTATTTT. Protein product: CSAALAGAGDTQYF.

V is TRBV10-2 and J is TRBJ2-3, with 9 bases lining up with TRBD2. V dropped 3 bases and J dropped 2; count of bases not matched to a gene: 6. Germline-derived CDR1 and CDR2 are WSHSY and SAAADI. The CDR3 spans 16 residues. The CDR3 reads CASSEMAGGTTDTQYF. In nucleotides, the CDR3 is TGCGCCAGCAGTGAAATGGCGGGGGGGACCACAGATACGCAGTATTTT.

This clonotype has a handful of counts. V usage is TRBV4-1 and J usage is TRBJ2-5, with D tentatively TRBD1 or TRBD2 (6 bases each). Germline values: CDR1 MGHRA, CDR2 YSYEKL. V lost 0 bases and J 4 bases, leaving 12 bases between the germline ends. The CDR3 totals 15 residues. CDR3 nucleotide sequence: TGCGCCAGCAGCCAAGATTTCCGGGGGCCAGAGACCCAGTACTTC. Residues: CASSQDFRGPETQYF.

The V and J genes are TRBV10-3 and TRBJ1-2; D perhaps matches TRBD1 (5 bases). Germline assignment: CDR1 ENHRY and CDR2 SYGVKD. The CDR3 loop spans 15 amino acids. V lost 3 bases and J 4 bases, leaving 15 bases between the germline ends. The CDR3 loop reads CAISDGGGMSYGYTF. Written as DNA, the CDR3 is TGTGCCATCAGTGATGGGGGAGGGATGTCCTATGGCTACACCTTC.

This clonotype was seen more than once but under ten times. The chain is built from TRBV6-1 and TRBJ2-3; 13 bases line up with TRBD2. Germline CDR1 MNHNS, CDR2 SASEGT. CDR3 length: 18 residues. Unmatched junction bases numbered 13, after V lost 5 bases and J lost 5 bases. For the CDR3, the DNA is TGTGCCAGCAGTCTAAACCTAGGACTAGCGGGAGTAGGAGATACGCAGTATTTT. As protein: CASSLNLGLAGVGDTQYF.

This clonotype was detected only a few times. The rearrangement links TRBV29-1 to TRBJ1-1, with D unresolved. There are 14 residues in the CDR3. Trimming took 4 bases from V and 4 from J, leaving 16 bases between them. From germline, CDR1 is SQVTM and CDR2 ANQGSEA. CDR3 DNA: TGCAGCGTTGCCTTCGGCTCGGCAGGCACTGAAGCTTTCTTT. Translating gives CSVAFGSAGTEAFF.

The chain employs TRBV3-1 and TRBJ2-2, with D perhaps being TRBD1 or TRBD2 (6 bases each). This CDR3 spans 16 amino acids. Trimming took off 1 base at V and 4 bases at J, with 13 bases between the two ends. Germline CDR1 LGHDT, CDR2 YNNKEL (reference sequence). The chain's CDR3 is CASSQVGGRSTGELFF. The CDR3, as DNA: TGTGCCAGCAGCCAAGTGGGGGGCCGTAGCACCGGGGAGCTGTTTTTT.

The chain joins TRBV29-1 to TRBJ2-1, with a weak D call TRBD2 (6 bases). The germline V gene has CDR1 SQVTM and CDR2 ANQGSEA. This CDR3 has 16 amino acids. V dropped 3 bases and J dropped 2 bases, with 17 bases sitting between them. In nucleotides, the CDR3 is TGCAGCGTTGAGGGTTCCTTACGACTAGCCTACAATGAGCAGTTCTTC. This encodes CSVEGSLRLAYNEQFF.

The V call is TRBV12-3 or TRBV12-4, the J call TRBJ2-1; 15 bases match TRBD2. The J call is doubtful: the DNA matches TRBJ2-7 better. The CDR3 is made up of 18 amino acids. The CDR3 spells CASSPRTSGGARYNEQYF. In DNA form, the CDR3 reads TGTGCCAGCAGTCCAAGGACTAGCGGGGGGGCCAGGTACAATGAGCAGTACTTC.

This clonotype was counted only a few times. This chain joins TRBV13 and TRBJ1-2; D not resolved. Per the germline V gene, CDR1 is PRHDT and CDR2 is FYEKMQ (reference sequence). The CDR3 loop spans 13 amino acids. Trimming pared 8 bases from V and 7 bases from J, leaving 17 bases between. The CDR3 DNA is TGTGCCAGCGGATCCAGCCGGGATTTTGGCTACACCTTC. Translation gives CASGSSRDFGYTF.

This clonotype turned up a few times. The chain uses TRBV4-2 and TRBJ2-5, with D possibly being TRBD2 (5 bases). Germline lookup yields CDR1 LGHNA and CDR2 YNFKEQ. There are 16 residues in the CDR3. V lost 0 bases and J lost 7, with 18 bases in between. The CDR3 DNA reads TGTGCCAGCAGCCAAGATTATGAGGGAGAAAGAGGGACCCAGTACTTC. This codes for CASSQDYEGERGTQYF.

The chain combines TRBV9 with TRBJ1-4; 8 bases are shared with TRBD1. The CDR3 contains 16 residues. V shed 3 bases, J shed 8 bases, and the junction held 12 bases outside the gene matches. Germline V lookup: CDR1 SGDLS, CDR2 YYNGEE. The CDR3 region has the DNA TGTGCCAGCAGCGGAGTACTCGGACAGGGTAGAGAAAAACTGTTTTTT. Residues: CASSGVLGQGREKLFF.

The rearrangement joins TRBV12-3 or TRBV12-4 to TRBJ2-1; TRBD2 might be the D (7 bases). The ends were cut back, 6 bases at V and 2 bases at J, with 17 bases in the middle. This CDR3 has 16 amino acids. The DNA of the CDR3 is TGTGCCAGCAGGGGGGGAGGGACAACCACCTACAATGAGCAGTTCTTC. Its translation is CASRGGGTTTYNEQFF.

This chain links TRBV7-9 with TRBJ1-2; 9 bases line up with TRBD1. CDR3 size: 16 residues. V lost 4 bases and J lost 6; bases outside the gene matches: 12. Germline CDR1 is SEHNR and CDR2 is FQNEAQ (reference sequence). The CDR3 coding sequence is TGTGCCAGCAGCTCGGCATCCGGGACAGGGATAAATGGCTACACCTTC. Protein product: CASSSASGTGINGYTF.

The rearrangement links TRBV5-1 to TRBJ1-2, with TRBD1 matching 10 bases. With V trimmed by 3 bases and J by 4 bases, 6 bases remained unmatched. The CDR3 is 15 amino acids. In germline, CDR1 is SGHRS, CDR2 YFSETQ. CDR3: CASSSPTGGVYGYTF. CDR3 bases: TGCGCCAGCAGCTCCCCGACAGGGGGCGTCTATGGCTACACCTTC.